This T cell receptor beta chain was captured in a study of OX40 agonist ivuxolimab in advanced cancers. Study at large: Intravenous ivuxolimab was administered to patients every 2 weeks at 0.01 to 10 mg/kg. Overall study findings and caveats: It was also the case that some nonresponders had low normalized T-cell clonal expansion. More expanded clones were seen, on average, in CD8+ T cells than in CD4+. At 0.1 to 3.0 mg/kg and by week 6, clonal expansion occurred in CD4+ and CD8+ blood T cells.

Remarks on this clone: Its antigen is not identified.

Only in-frame clones appear in the TCRdb table, and some are missing; sequencing was by immunoSEQ multiplex PCR. The sample has 90,000 to 150,000 clones, roughly nine tenths seen once. The sequencing used CD4+ or CD8+ T cells sorted from blood, collected in a trial of the OX40 agonist ivuxolimab. This TCR was sampled from an adult with an advanced solid tumor such as melanoma, head and neck, liver or kidney cancer.

This CDR3 reads CAWSSGGASYEQFF. In DNA form, the CDR3 reads TGTGCCTGGAGTTCCGGGGGGGCAAGCTATGAGCAGTTCTTC. The rearrangement links TRBV30 to TRBJ2-1; 8 bases map to TRBD2. The V gene end was trimmed by 2 bases and the J gene end by 8 bases; junction bases not matched to a gene: 8. This CDR3 is built from 14 residues. The germline CDR1 and CDR2 sequences are GTSNPN and SVGIG (reference sequence).